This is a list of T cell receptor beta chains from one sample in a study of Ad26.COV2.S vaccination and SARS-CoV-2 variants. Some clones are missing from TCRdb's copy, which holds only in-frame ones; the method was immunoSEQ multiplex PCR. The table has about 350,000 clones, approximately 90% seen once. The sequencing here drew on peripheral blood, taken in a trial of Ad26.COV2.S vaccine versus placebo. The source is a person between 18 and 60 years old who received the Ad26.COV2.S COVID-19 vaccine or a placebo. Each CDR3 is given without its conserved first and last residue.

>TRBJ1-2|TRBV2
ASRGGYGYT
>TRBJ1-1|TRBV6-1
ASSDGRDTEAF
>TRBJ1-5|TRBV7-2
ASSLSGGGAQPQH
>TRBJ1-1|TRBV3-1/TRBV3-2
ASSQADWGAEAF
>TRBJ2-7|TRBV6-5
ASSYTASGEQY
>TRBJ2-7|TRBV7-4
ASSFDRSGVGPHEQY
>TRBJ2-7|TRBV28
ASSPAGTGGGEQY
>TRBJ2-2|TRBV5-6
ASSLYSGELF
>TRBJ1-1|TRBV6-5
ASDRANTEAF
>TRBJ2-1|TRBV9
ASSVASLSYNEQF
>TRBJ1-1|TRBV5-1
ASSLNRGTEAF
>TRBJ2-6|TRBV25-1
ASRDADVLT
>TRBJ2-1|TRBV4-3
ASSQLSGGNEQF
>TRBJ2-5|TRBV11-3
ASSLGPGRGETQY
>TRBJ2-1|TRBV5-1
ASSWTGGREQF
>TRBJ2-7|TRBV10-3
AISESWGNYEQY
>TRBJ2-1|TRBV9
ASSGGGGDPYNEQF
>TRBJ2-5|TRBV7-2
ASSWGREETQY
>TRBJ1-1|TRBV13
ASSLEGTGRTNTEAF
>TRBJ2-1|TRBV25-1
ASSESRRNNEQF
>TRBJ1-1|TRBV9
ASSVASEAGEAF
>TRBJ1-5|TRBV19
ASSILDRADNQPQH
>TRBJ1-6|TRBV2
ASETGGIAYNSPLH
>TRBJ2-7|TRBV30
AWSVGSSSYEQY
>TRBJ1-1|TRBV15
ATSRKLGQGNTEAF
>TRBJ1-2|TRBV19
ASSIDRGYGYT
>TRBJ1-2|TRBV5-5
ASSLAPRGDYGYT
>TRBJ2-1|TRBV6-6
ASTKQGAGYNEQF
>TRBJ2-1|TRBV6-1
ASSETRTSGRGYNGNEQF
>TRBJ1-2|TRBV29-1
SVGIQGILNYGYT
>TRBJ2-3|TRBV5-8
ASSVRGGGAGADTQY
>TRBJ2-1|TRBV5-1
ASSLRGGSYNEQF
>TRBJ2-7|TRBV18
ASSPGTGSYEQY
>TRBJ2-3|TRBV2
ASSGVSRGTDTQY
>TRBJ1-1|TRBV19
ASRRGQGGTEAF
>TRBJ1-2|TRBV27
ASSFLRQGSGYT
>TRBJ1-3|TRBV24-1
ATRDRRNTIY
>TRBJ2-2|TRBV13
ASSSENTGELF
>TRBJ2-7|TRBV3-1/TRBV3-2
ASTRTRGAYEQY
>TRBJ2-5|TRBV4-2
ASSTQGEAETQY
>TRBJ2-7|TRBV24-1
ATSDTPTSGSSYEQY
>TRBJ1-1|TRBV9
ASSVDSGPLNTEAF
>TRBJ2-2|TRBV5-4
ASSFDTLNTGELF
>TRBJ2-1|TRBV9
ASSVEVLANEQF
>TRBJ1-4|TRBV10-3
AIRAGSGGEKLF
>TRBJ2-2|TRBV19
ASSLGTGNTGELF
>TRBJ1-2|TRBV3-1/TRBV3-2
ASSQEGGYT
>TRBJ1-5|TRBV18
ASSPSRQGGNQPQH
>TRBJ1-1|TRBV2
ASSREMGQGAF
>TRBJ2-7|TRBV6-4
ASNGTSGPNTYEQY
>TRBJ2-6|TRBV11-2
ASSPWTGYFSGANVLT
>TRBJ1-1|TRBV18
ASSPTDTMNTEAF